This T cell receptor beta chain was recovered during a study of cytomegalovirus exposure and HLA in healthy donors (dated by TCRdb to about 2017). Study-wide context: An earlier analysis of 587 of the donors reported 250 to 300 Gb of sequence data and 117 million unique TCR beta sequences from 150 million to 200 million T cells. Roughly 300 gigabases of sequencing data and around 90 million unique TCR sequences made up an early release that covered under 750 HLA-typed donors. Of the roughly 400 genotyped donors, approximately 80% fell in the genetic ancestry cluster associated with self-reported Caucasian donors. The study was designed to test whether signatures of past pathogen exposure could be identified by cataloging public T cell receptors. The study profiled the T cell repertoires of 550 to 700 subjects by immunosequencing and related them to cytomegalovirus serostatus. In addition to the first cohort of 650 to 750 subjects, a separate validation cohort of around 110 different subjects was used. The study combined high-throughput TCR immunosequencing, statistical association of individual TCRs with disease status, and machine learning to predict cytomegalovirus infection status. In a later analysis, previously published TCR beta repertoires from 550 to 700 donors were re-analyzed and high-resolution HLA genotyping was added so that TCR occurrence patterns could be studied. In the later analysis, no new phenotypic data were used to find candidate immune exposures; instead, reliance was placed on TCR beta sequences and their occurrence across donors. In an earlier analysis of 550 to 700 of the donors, high-throughput TCR beta sequencing was used to judge whether each TCR beta V gene segment behaved as functional or pseudogenic. Donor age, sex, ethnicity and CMV serostatus were compiled alongside the repertoire data. In a later genetic analysis, genome-wide SNP genotypes for about 55% of the roughly 700 donors were used, and that subset was treated as a discovery cohort. Every repertoire in the discovery cohort had been generated on one and the same sequencing platform. Both class I and class II loci were covered by HLA typing, at four-digit resolution. Typing coverage differed by locus: A, B, C, DRB1 and DQB1 were typed in roughly 620-630 donors, DQA1 in about 550, DPA1 in over 600, and DPB1 in 472. Several DR-DQ haplotypes were treated as single units for association and clustering because of strong linkage in the cohort. Among 398 genotyped donors of the cohort, an average of roughly 230,000 unique TCR beta nucleotide sequences was sequenced per donor, of which 15% to 20% were non-productive.

The receptor library was made with the immunoSEQ multiplex PCR assay. A mixture of 60 forward primers for TCR Vbeta segments and 13 reverse primers for TCR Jbeta segments was used in the multiplex PCR. The CDR3 region of rearranged TCR beta genes was amplified from genomic DNA by a multiplex PCR assay. The Illumina HiSeq System was used to sequence the amplified TCR beta libraries as 87-base-pair reads. Per the authors' processing: In a later analysis, roughly 80 million unique TCR beta chains were counted across the approximately 670 repertoires, and approximately 9.9 million of these chains were shared by at least two donors. Raw reads were error-corrected and collapsed into unique sequences with a nearest-neighbor algorithm that merged closely related sequences to remove PCR and sequencing errors. CDR3 sequences were aligned to IMGT reference sequences to assign V, D and J gene segments. For a sequence to be retained, a match of at least six nucleotides to both a V gene segment and a J gene segment was required. A rearrangement was called productive if the CDR3 had no stop codons and remained in frame with V and J, and every other rearrangement was called non-productive. Following IMGT convention, CDR3 was defined as the stretch from the second conserved V-encoded cysteine up to the conserved J-encoded phenylalanine. Sequences without an unambiguous match to a single V gene segment were excluded from the earlier analysis of about 640 of the donors. In an earlier analysis of approximately 590 of the donors, V segments were called functional above 56.7% productive rearrangements and were called segregating when the between-donor standard deviation exceeded 5%. A statistical classification framework was developed to diagnose cytomegalovirus status using the catalog of TCR beta chain sequences. In a later analysis, TCR nucleotide sequences were compared against IMGT/GENE-DB human TR gene sequences so that V and J genes could be assigned. In a later analysis, CDR3 sequences and most-parsimonious VDJ recombination scenarios were assigned using the TCRdist pipeline. In a later analysis, each TCR beta chain was defined by its CDR3 amino acid sequence together with its V-gene family, and reads without a unique V-gene family were excluded. As a way to deal with suspected cross-contamination and a sequencing artifact, a later analysis dropped roughly 600 nucleotide sequences that were highly shared and had low generation probability. For each public chain, a later analysis derived a clonal expansion index from normalized ranks of inferred template counts within each repertoire. A later analysis computed generation probabilities with a VDJ recombination model fitted to out-of-frame rearrangements, and checked the results against IGoR. In a later analysis, TCR-TCR, TCR-HLA and TCR-CMV co-occurrence was scored with hypergeometric tests, and a repertoire-size bias correction was applied to TCR pairs. In a later analysis, false discovery rates were estimated by permuting HLA or CMV assignments 20 times. In a later analysis, co-occurring TCRs were grouped using DBSCAN, and TCRdist sequence similarity was added for clustering within HLA-allele-positive subsets. Co-occurrence clustering excluded repertoires with fewer than 30,000 or more than 120,000 public chains, plus five with anomalous nucleotide sharing. This immuneACCESS table, as held by TCRdb, lists in-frame sequences with V and J called but not all clones. Of the missing ones, under half trace to an unresolved V gene in checked studies; the others have no known cause. V and J calls plus clone size are reproduced from that table; the DNA served to infer D and trimming. The sample has about 170,000 clones on record, about 62% of them singletons. The ten largest clonotypes hold around 3% of the sample.

The cohort was made up of approximately 700 healthy bone marrow donors. At the time of sampling, all cohort members were nominally healthy, though unrecorded immune exposures were likely present. The donor was CMV seronegative and was included in the group of 352 seronegative cohort members. Every donor gave a peripheral blood sample, and the peripheral blood mononuclear cells from that sample were used for TCR beta sequencing. Genomic DNA extraction from the blood cell samples was performed with the Qiagen DNeasy Blood Extraction Kit. With respect to this clone: Which antigen it targets is not known. One base away there is no much larger clone; base qualities are not given.

From the germline V gene, CDR1 is SQVTM and CDR2 is ANQGSEA. Clipping removes 0 bases from V and 8 bases from J, with 11 as the unmatched junction base count. The CDR3 spans 16 residues, from the cysteine through the phenylalanine. Kept here is only the CDR3 DNA, which spans 48 bases and is read in frame from base 1. Overall study outcomes, separate from this receptor: Cytomegalovirus status was reported to be diagnosed by the classifier with high specificity and sensitivity in both the original and validation cohorts. A later analysis found that most CMV-associated TCR beta chains appeared HLA-restricted, with HLA associations seemingly driven largely by CMV exposure. In a later genetic analysis, fewer N-insertions in productive TCRs were reported among donors in an Asian-associated ancestry cluster than the approximately 630-donor mean. V-gene and J-gene trimming of TCR beta chains was associated with a missense DCLRE1C variant in a later genetic analysis, and the association was replicated in an independent cohort. In a later analysis, 16,951 TCR beta sequences were associated with specific HLA alleles at a false discovery rate of 0.05. Linkage disequilibrium might explain the correlated functional status among segregating V segments, but an unknown experimental factor could not be excluded. Three of the identified cytomegalovirus-associated TCR beta chains were confirmed in vitro to be specific for cytomegalovirus antigens. In a later analysis, several top co-occurrence clusters were reported to appear linked to parvovirus B19, influenza, CMV and Epstein-Barr virus. The presence/absence analyses assumed that sequencing depth was roughly uniform across donors, and that assumption may not be true. A later analysis found that TCR association rates varied across HLA loci, with DRB1 alleles showing the most associated TCRs and HLA-C alleles the fewest. Broadly in line with IMGT annotations, most TCR beta V segments showed up in productive rearrangements about 90% or about 30% of the time in an earlier analysis of 450 to 600 of the donors. Some IMGT-functional V segments, including TRBV6-2 and TRBV6-3, could not be distinguished by the 87-base-pair reads and were therefore excluded. Strong co-occurrence of HLA alleles, especially DR and DQ, made assigning TCR associations to individual alleles difficult. A later analysis found that HLA-associated TCR beta chains were more clonally expanded and had lower generation probabilities than equally common non-associated chains. The only immune exposure information available for the cohort was CMV serostatus. Because counts were too low, 15 or so rarely observed V segments, including chromosome 9 orphons, were excluded from the earlier analysis of several hundred of the donors. Across donors, most TCR sequences were observed very rarely, whereas some public TCRs were present in many individuals. In this cohort, only TCR beta chains were sequenced, and detectable features were limited by the absence of alpha or paired-chain data. The authors suggested that the approach could potentially be generalized to other disease states and immunological phenotypes. A further reported finding was that TCR beta sequences accurately predicted the HLA-A and HLA-B alleles for most subjects in the first cohort. Because some donors lacked HLA typing at each locus, the association tests relied only on the typed subset. A cluster of highly shared sequence variants was judged likely to represent a technical artifact of the sequencing pipeline. In the study, 150 to 200 TCR beta chains were listed as associated with cytomegalovirus.

Sample: PBMCs. The TCR comes from a man in his forties in good health and CMV-seronegative. The chain links TRBV29-1 with TRBJ2-1, and 9 junctional nucleotides match TRBD2. The nucleotide sequence is TGCAGCGTTGAAGAGGTTAGCGGGGGCGCCTGGGATGAGCAGTTCTTC. It translates as CSVEEVSGGAWDEQFF.